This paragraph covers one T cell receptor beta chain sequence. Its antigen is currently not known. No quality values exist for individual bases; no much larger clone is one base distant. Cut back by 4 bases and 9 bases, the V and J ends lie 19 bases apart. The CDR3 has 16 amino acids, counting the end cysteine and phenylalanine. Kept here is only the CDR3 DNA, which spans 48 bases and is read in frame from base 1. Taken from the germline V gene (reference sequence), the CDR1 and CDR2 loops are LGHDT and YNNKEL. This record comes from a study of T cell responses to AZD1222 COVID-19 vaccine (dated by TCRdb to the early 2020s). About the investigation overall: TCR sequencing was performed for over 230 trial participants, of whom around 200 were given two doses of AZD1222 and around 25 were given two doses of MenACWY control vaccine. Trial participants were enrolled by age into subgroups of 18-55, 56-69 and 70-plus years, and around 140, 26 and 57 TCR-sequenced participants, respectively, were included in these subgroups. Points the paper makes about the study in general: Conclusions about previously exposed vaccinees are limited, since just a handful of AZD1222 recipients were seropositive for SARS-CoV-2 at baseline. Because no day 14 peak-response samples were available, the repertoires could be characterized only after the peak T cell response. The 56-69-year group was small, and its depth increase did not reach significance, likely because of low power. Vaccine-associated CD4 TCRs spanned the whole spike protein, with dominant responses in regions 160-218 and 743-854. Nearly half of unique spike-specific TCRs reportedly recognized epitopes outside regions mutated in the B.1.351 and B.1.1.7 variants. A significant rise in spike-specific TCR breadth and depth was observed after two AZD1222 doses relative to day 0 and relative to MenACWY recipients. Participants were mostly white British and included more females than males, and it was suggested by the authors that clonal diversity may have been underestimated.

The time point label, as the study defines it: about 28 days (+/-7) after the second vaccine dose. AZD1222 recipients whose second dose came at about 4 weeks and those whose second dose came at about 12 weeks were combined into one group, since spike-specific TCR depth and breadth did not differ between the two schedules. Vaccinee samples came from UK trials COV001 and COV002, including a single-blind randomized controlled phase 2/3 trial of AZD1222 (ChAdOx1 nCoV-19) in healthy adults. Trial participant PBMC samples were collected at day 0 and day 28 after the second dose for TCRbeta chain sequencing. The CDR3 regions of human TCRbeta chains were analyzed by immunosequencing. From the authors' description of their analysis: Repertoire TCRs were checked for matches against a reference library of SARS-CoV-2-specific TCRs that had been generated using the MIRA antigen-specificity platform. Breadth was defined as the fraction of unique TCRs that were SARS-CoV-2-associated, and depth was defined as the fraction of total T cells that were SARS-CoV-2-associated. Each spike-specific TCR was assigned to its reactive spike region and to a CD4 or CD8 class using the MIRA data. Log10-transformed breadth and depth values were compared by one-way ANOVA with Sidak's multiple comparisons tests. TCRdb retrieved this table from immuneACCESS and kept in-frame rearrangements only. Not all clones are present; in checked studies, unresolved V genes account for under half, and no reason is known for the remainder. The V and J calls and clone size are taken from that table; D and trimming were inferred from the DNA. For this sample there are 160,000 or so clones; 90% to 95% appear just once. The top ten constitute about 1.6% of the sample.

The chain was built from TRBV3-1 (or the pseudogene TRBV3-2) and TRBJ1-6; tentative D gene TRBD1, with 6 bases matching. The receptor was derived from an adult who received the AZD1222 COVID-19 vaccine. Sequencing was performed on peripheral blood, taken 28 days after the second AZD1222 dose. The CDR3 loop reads CASSRGGRQRSSPLHF. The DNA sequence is TGTGCCAGCAGCCGCGGGGGCAGGCAGAGGAGTTCACCCCTCCACTTT.